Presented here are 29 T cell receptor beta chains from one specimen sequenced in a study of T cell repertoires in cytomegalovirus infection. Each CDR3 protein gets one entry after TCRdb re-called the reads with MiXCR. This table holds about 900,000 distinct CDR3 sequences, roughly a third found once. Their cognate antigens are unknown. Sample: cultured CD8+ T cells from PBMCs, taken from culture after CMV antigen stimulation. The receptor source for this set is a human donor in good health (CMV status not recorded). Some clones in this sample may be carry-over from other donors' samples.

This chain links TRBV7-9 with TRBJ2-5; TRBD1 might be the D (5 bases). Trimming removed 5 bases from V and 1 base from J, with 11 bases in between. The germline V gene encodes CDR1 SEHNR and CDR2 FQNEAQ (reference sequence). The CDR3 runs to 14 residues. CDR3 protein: CASSQRGSQETQYF. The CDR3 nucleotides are TGTGCCAGCAGCCAAAGGGGTTCCCAAGAGACCCAGTACTTC.

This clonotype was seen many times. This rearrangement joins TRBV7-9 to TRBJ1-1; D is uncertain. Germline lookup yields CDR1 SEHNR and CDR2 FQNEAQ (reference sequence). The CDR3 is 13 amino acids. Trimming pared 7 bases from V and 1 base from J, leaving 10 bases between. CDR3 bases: TGTGCCAGCATAGGCCGTTCGAACACTGAAGCTTTCTTT. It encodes CASIGRSNTEAFF.

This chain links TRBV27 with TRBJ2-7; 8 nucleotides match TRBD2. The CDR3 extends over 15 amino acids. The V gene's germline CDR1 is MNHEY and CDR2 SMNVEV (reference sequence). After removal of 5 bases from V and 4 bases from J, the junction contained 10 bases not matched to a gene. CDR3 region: CASSLRGGSSYEQYF. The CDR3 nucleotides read TGTGCCAGCAGTCTCCGGGGGGGGAGCAGTTACGAGCAGTACTTC.

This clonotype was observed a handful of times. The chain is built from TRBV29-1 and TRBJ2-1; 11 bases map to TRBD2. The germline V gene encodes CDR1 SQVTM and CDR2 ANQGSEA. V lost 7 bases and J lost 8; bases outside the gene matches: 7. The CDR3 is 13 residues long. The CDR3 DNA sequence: TGCAGCGCCTCGACTAGCGGGGTGTATGAGCAGTTCTTC. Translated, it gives CSASTSGVYEQFF.

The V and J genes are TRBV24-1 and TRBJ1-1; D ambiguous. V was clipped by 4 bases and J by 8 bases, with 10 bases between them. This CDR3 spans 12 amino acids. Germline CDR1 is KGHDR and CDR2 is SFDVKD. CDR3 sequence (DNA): TGTGCCACCAGTGACAACCGGGGAGAAGCTTTCTTT. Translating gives CATSDNRGEAFF.

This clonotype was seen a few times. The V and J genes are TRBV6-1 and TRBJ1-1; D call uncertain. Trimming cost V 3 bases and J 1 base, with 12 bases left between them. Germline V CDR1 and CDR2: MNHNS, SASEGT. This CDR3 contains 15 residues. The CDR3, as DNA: TGTGCCAGCAGTGATCCGGAGGGAGGGAACACTGAAGCTTTCTTT. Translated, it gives CASSDPEGGNTEAFF.

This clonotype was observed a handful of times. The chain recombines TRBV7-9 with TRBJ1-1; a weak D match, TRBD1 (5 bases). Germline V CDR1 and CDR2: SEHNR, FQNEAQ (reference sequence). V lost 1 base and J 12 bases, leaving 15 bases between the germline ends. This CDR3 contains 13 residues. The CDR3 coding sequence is TGTGCCAGCAGCTTAGATTGGGACTTGGCGACTTTCTTT. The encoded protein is CASSLDWDLATFF. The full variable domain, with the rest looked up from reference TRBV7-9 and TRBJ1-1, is DTGVSQNPRHKITKRGQNVTFRCDPISEHNRLYWYRQTLGQGPEFLTYFQNEAQLEKSRLLSDRFSAERPKGSFSTLEIQRTEQGDSAMYLCASSLDWDLATFFGQGTRLTVV.

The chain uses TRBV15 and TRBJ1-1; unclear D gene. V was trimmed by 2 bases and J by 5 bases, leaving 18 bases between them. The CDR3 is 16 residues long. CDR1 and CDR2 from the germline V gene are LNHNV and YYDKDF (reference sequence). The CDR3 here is CATSRKPRAQETEAFF. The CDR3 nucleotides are TGTGCCACCAGCAGAAAGCCCCGGGCCCAGGAGACTGAAGCTTTCTTT.

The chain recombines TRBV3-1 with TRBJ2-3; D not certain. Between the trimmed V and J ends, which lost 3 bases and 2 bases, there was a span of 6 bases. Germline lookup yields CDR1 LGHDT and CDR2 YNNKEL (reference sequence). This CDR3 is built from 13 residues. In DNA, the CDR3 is TGTGCCAGCAGCCACGCGAACACAGATACGCAGTATTTT. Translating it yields CASSHANTDTQYF.

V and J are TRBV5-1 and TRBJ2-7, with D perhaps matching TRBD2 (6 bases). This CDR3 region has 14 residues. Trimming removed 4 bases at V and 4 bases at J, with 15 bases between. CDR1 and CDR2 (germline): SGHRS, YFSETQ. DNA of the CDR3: TGCGCCAGCAGCCTGGGGTGGGGGGATTACGAGCAGTACGTC. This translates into CASSLGWGDYEQYV.

The CDR3 here is CASSKDLLDYEQYF. CDR3 in DNA: TGTGCCAGCAGCAAGGATTTGTTGGACTACGAGCAGTACTTC. The chain combines TRBV7-9 with TRBJ2-7, with D hard to call. Trimming stripped 5 bases from V and 3 bases from J, with 14 bases between. The CDR3 consists of 14 residues. In germline, CDR1 is SEHNR, CDR2 FQNEAQ (reference sequence). The entire variable domain, with the rest obtained from reference TRBV7-9 and TRBJ2-7, is as follows: DTGVSQNPRHKITKRGQNVTFRCDPISEHNRLYWYRQTLGQGPEFLTYFQNEAQLEKSRLLSDRFSAERPKGSFSTLEIQRTEQGDSAMYLCASSKDLLDYEQYFGPGTRLTVT.

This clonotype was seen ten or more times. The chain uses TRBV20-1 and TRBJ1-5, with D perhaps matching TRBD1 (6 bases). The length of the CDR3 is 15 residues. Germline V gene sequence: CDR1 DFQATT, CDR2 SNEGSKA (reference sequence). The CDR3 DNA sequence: TGCAGCGTACAGGGTGCTCCATATAGCAATCAGCCCCAGCATTTT. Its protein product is CSVQGAPYSNQPQHF.

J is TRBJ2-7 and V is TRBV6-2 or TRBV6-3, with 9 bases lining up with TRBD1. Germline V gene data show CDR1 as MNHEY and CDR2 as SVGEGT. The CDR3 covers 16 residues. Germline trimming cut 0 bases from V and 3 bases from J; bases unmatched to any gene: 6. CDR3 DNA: TGTGCCAGCAGTTACTCGGGGACAGGGTATCTCTACGAGCAGTACGTC. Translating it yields CASSYSGTGYLYEQYV.

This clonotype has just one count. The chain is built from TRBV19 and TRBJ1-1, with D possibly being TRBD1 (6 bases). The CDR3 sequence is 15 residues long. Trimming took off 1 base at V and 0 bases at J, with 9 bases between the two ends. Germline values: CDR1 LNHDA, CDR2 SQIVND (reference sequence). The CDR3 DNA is TGTGCCAGTAGTATAGGGACAGCGATGAACACTGAAGCTTTCTTT. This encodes CASSIGTAMNTEAFF.

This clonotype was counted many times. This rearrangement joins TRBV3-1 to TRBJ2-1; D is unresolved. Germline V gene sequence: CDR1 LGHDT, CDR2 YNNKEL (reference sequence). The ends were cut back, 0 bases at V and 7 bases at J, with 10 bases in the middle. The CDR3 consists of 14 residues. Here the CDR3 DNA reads TGTGCCAGCAGCCAAGATCTGTTGTTTAATGAGCAGTTCTTC. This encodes CASSQDLLFNEQFF.

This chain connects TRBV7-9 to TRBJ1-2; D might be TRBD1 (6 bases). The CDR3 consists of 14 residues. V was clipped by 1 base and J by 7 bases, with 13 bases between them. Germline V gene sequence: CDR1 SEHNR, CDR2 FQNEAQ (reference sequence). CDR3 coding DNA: TGTGCCAGCAGCTTAGTTGGAAGGGGGTCTGGCTACACCTTC. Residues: CASSLVGRGSGYTF.

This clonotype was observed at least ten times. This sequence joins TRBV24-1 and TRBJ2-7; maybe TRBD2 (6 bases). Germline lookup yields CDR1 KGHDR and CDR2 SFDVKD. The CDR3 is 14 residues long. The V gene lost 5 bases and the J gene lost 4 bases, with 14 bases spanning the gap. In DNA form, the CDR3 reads TGTGCCACCAGTGCTACCGGGACTCAATACGAGCAGTACGTC. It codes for CATSATGTQYEQYV.

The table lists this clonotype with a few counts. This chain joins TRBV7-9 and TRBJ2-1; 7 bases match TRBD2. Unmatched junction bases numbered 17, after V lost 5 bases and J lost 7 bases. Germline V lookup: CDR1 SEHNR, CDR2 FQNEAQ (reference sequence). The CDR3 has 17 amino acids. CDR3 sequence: CASSQLQVEGGTNEQFF. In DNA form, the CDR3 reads TGTGCCAGCAGCCAACTACAGGTGGAGGGAGGGACGAATGAGCAGTTCTTC. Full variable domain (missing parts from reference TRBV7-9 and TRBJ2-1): DTGVSQNPRHKITKRGQNVTFRCDPISEHNRLYWYRQTLGQGPEFLTYFQNEAQLEKSRLLSDRFSAERPKGSFSTLEIQRTEQGDSAMYLCASSQLQVEGGTNEQFFGPGTRLTVL.

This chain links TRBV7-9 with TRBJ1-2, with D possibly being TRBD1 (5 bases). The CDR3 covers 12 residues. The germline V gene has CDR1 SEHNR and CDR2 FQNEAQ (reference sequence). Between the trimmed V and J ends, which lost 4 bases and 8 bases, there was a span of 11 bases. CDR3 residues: CASSSIQGGYTF. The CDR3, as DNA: TGTGCCAGCAGCTCTATCCAGGGAGGCTACACCTTC.

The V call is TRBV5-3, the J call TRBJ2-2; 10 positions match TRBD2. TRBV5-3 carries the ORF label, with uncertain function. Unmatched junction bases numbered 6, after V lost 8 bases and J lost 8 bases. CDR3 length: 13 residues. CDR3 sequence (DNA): TGTGCCAGCAGCGGGGGGGGACAAGGGGAGCTGTTTTTT. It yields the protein CASSGGGQGELFF.

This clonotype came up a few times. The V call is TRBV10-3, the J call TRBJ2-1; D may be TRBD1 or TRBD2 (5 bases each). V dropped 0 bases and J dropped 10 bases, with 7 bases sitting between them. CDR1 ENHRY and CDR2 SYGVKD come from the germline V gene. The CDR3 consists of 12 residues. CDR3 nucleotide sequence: TGTGCCATCAGTGAGTCGGGGACCGAGCAGTTCTTC. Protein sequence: CAISESGTEQFF.

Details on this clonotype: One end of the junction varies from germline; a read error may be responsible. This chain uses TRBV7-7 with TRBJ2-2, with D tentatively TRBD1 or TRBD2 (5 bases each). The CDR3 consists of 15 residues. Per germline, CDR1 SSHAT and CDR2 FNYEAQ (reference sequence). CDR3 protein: CASSSAIRDPGELFF. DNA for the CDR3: TGTGCTAGCAGCTCCGCCATCCGGGACCCCGGGGAGCTGTTTTTT.

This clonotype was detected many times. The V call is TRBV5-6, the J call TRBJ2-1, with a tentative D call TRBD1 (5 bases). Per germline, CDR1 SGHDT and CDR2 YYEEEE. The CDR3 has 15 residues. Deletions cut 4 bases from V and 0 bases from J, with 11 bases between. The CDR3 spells CASSLTESSYNEQFF. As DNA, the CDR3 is TGTGCCAGCAGCCTGACAGAAAGCTCCTACAATGAGCAGTTCTTC.

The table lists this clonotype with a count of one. CDR3 loop: CASSIGVNPYTDTQYF. The DNA of the CDR3 is TGTGCCAGTAGTATCGGGGTGAATCCCTACACAGATACGCAGTATTTT. The V gene is TRBV19, the J gene TRBJ2-3; possibly TRBD2 for D (5 bases). V lost 3 bases and J 2 bases, leaving 15 bases between the germline ends. The germline V gene has CDR1 LNHDA and CDR2 SQIVND (reference sequence). The CDR3 runs to 16 residues.

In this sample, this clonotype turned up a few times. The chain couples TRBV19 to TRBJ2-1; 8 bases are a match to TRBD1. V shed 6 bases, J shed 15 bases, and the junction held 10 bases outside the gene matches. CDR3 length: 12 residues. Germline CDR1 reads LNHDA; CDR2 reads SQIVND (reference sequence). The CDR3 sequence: CASSFPGQERFF. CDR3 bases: TGTGCCAGTAGCTTTCCGGGACAGGAGAGGTTCTTC.

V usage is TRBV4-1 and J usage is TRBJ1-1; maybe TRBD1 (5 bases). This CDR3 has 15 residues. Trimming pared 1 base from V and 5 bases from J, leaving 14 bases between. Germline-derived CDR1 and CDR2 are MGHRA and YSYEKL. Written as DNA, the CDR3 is TGCGCCAGCAGCCAAGTGGGGGGGGGGTGGACTGAAGCTTTCTTT. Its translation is CASSQVGGGWTEAFF.

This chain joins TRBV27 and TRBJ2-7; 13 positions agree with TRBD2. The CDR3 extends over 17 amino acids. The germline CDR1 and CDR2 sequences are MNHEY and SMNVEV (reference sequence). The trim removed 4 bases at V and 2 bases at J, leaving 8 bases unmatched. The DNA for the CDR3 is TGTGCCAGCAGTTACCGCTCAGGACTAGCGGGGGCCTACGAGCAGTACTTC. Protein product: CASSYRSGLAGAYEQYF.

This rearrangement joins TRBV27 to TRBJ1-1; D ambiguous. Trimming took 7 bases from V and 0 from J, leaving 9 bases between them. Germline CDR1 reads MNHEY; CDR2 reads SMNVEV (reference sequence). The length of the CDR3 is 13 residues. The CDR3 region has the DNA TGTGCCAGCAAACTACTAATGAACACTGAAGCTTTCTTT. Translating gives CASKLLMNTEAFF.

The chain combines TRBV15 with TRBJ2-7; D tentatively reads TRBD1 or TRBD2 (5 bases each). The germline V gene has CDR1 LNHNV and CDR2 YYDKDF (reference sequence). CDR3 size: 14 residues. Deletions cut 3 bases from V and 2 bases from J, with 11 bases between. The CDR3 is CATSSRDRPYEQYV. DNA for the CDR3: TGTGCCACCAGCAGCAGGGACCGACCCTACGAGCAGTACGTC.